This TCR beta chain was identified during a study of quantifying T cell responses using KT2 cells. Study at large: Reverse transcription used primers in the TCR alpha and beta constant regions. Study results and limitations: Even the lowest spike-in, about one KT2 cell per 100,000 PBMC, yielded detectable KT2 sequences.

The cDNA 3' end received a ligated oligonucleotide with a UMI. An equimolar mix of RC1.1 and RC1.2 primed the beta chain across TRBC1 and TRBC2. Starting with the second PCR, alpha and beta TCR chains went through separate processing. TCRdb used MiXCR to reprocess the UMI-ligation and nested PCR reads, holding one entry per CDR3 protein. Of more than 55,000 distinct CDR3 sequences in the sample, 12% were seen once. On this clonotype: Its antigen is not identified.

V shed 3 bases and J shed 4 bases, with 13 bases lying between them. CDR3 size: 15 residues. The specimen was PBMCs spiked with cells of the T cell clone KT2. The source of this sequence is a human donor. The rearrangement links TRBV12-3 or TRBV12-4 to TRBJ1-5, with D tentatively TRBD1 (6 bases). CDR3 protein: CASSLSGEKNQPQHF. Written as DNA, the CDR3 is TGTGCCAGCAGTTTGTCAGGGGAAAAGAATCAGCCCCAGCATTTT.